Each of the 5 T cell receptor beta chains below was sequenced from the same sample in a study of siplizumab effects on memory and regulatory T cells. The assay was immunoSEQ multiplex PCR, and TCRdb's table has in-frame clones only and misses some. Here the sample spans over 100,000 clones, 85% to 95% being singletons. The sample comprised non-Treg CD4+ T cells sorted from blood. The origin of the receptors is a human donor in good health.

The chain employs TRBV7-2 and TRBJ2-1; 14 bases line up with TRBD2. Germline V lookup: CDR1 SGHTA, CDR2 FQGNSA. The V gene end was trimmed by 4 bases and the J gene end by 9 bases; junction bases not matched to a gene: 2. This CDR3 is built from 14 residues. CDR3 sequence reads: CASSSGLAGGEQFF. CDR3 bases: TGTGCCAGCAGCTCTGGACTAGCGGGGGGTGAGCAGTTCTTC.

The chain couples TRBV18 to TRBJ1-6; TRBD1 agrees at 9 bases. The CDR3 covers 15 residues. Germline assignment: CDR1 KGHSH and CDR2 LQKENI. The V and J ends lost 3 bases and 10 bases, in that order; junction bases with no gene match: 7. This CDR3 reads CASSPGTGLYSPLHF. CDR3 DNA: TGTGCCAGCTCACCCGGGACAGGGCTATACTCACCCCTCCACTTT. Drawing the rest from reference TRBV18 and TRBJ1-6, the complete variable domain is NAGVMQNPRHLVRRRGQEARLRCSPMKGHSHVYWYRQLPEEGLKFMVYLQKENIIDESGMPKERFSAEFPKEGPSILRIQQVVRGDSAAYFCASSPGTGLYSPLHFGNGTRLTVT.

The CDR3 region is CSVGVGGYRAFF. Here the CDR3 DNA reads TGCAGCGTTGGGGTAGGGGGCTATAGGGCTTTCTTT. V usage is TRBV29-1 and J usage is TRBJ1-1; 7 nucleotides match TRBD1. The CDR3 is 12 residues long. Germline V gene lookup returns CDR1 SQVTM and CDR2 ANQGSEA. The V gene end was trimmed by 4 bases and the J gene end by 11 bases; junction bases not matched to a gene: 10. The entire variable domain, with the rest obtained from reference TRBV29-1 and TRBJ1-1, is as follows: SAVISQKPSRDICQRGTSLTIQCQVDSQVTMMFWYRQQPGQSLTLIATANQGSEATYESGFVIDKFPISRPNLTFSTLTVSNMSPEDSSIYLCSVGVGGYRAFFGQGTRLTVV.

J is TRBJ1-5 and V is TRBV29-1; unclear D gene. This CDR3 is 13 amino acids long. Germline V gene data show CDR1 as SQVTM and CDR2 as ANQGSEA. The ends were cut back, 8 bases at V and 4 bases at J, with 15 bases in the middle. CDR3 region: CSSQFGPNQPQHF. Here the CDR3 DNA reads TGCAGCTCCCAGTTCGGGCCAAATCAGCCCCAGCATTTT.

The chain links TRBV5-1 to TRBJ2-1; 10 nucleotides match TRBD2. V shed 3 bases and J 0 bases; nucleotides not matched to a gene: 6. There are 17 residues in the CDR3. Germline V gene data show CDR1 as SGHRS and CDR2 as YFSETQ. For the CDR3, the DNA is TGCGCCAGCAGCTACCTAGCGGGGGAGGGCTCCTACAATGAGCAGTTCTTC. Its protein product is CASSYLAGEGSYNEQFF.